This T cell receptor beta chain was retrieved from a study of T cells after yellow fever vaccination. Study-level findings and limits: The booster response re-showed most primary clones: around 97% CD4, roughly 91% CD8.

With regard to this clonotype: What it binds is unknown.

Template-switching 5'RACE yielded the TCR cDNA; a universal primer site and UMIs were added in the process. One entry per CDR3 protein, called by TCRdb with MiXCR from the 5' RACE reads. The sample holds around 260,000 distinct CDR3 sequences, about 5.2% seen once. V dropped 6 bases and J dropped 3 bases, with 18 bases sitting between them. Looked up from germline, CDR1 is DFQATT and CDR2 is SNEGSKA (reference sequence). This CDR3 has 15 amino acids. The starting material was CD4+ T cells sorted from PBMCs, obtained on the day of the yellow fever booster vaccination. The clonotype was recovered from a young man who received the YFV17D yellow fever vaccine. The V and J genes are TRBV20-1 and TRBJ1-5, with D perhaps matching TRBD1 (6 bases). This chain's CDR3 is CSAGGAGPYNQPQHF. The CDR3 region has the DNA TGCAGTGCAGGGGGGGCAGGGCCCTACAATCAGCCCCAGCATTTT.